Given below is one TCR beta chain in context. This clone came up many times. Which antigen it targets is not known. Base qualities are not at hand, and no much larger clone is one base apart. Each donor gave one peripheral blood draw, about 110 mL on average, collected into heparinised tubes. Naive, central memory, regulatory and stem cell-like memory CD4+ T cells were sorted on a BD FACSAria II using a panel including CD45RO, CCR7, CD25, CD127, CD95 and CD27. A purity above 98% was achieved for all sorted populations. Right away, PBMCs were isolated by Lymphoprep density gradient centrifugation and were stained directly, with no culture step. So that batch effects would be minimized, each experiment stained and sorted samples in pairs, pairing one healthy donor with one patient. The High Capacity cDNA Reverse Transcription Kit was used to reverse transcribe all of the isolated RNA, meaning that expressed TCRB transcripts were what got sequenced. Naive, central memory and regulatory T cell samples underwent deep immunoSEQ sequencing, averaging approximately 3.5 million total reads per sample. Sorted cells were lysed in RLT buffer and RNA was extracted with DNase-treated RNeasy Micro or Mini kits, depending on cell number. Each cell subset was processed on its own to prevent cross-contamination, while patient and healthy donor samples were processed together. The immunoSEQ multiplex PCR was used to amplify TCRB sequences from cDNA, yielding 87-bp fragments that span the CDR3 region. The amplicons were sequenced using the Illumina HiSeq platform. The paper's processing steps were these. Synthetic template baselines were used to correct PCR bias computationally, reads within Hamming distance 2 were collapsed together, and singletons that could not be merged were discarded. Reads were aligned against IMGT so that V, D and J genes, CDR3 length and insertions or deletions at six rearrangement sites could be assigned. Within each subset, clonotype counts were normalized to sorted cell number, after which true diversity and Gini coefficients were computed with the tcR R package. The overlap coefficient, calculated on TCRB nucleotide sequences, was used to measure repertoire sharing. TCRdb retrieved this table from immuneACCESS and kept in-frame rearrangements only. Not all clones are present; in checked studies, unresolved V genes account for under half, and no reason is known for the remainder. V, J and clone size are taken as reported in that table, and D and trimming were inferred from the DNA itself. A total of some 350,000 clones appear in this sample, around 9.6% of them only once. Clones ranked in the top ten supply about 0.6% of the sample.

This sample is drawn from a study of beta chain features in type 1 diabetes (dated by TCRdb to 2017 to 2018). Notes on the research overall: Mean age, gender distribution, total cell number and subset yield were not different between patients and healthy donors. The study compared the TCRB repertoires of sorted circulating CD4+ T cell subsets in recently diagnosed type 1 diabetes patients with those in matched healthy donors. Across all samples, some 100,000,000 sorted cells were examined, and cell number per subset correlated strongly with RNA yield. Regulatory and stem cell-like memory subsets were obtained from only 8 patients and about eight healthy donors, while naive and central memory subsets were obtained from all 28 donors.

Study-wide conclusions, independent of this receptor: PCR might favor shorter templates, but patient and control samples were amplified and corrected together, so any skew would affect both groups equally. At VDJ recombination sites, type 1 diabetes patients had fewer insertions and more deleted nucleotides, which implies abnormalities in thymic rearrangement. The naive, central memory and regulatory TCRB repertoires appeared to resemble one another more closely among patients than among healthy donors. Because cDNA was sequenced instead of genomic DNA, highly expressing activated cells could be over-represented, though the groups showed no difference in activation or CD3 levels. Because the HLA sub-analyses included only small numbers of individuals, any influence of HLA type on TCRB rearrangement was left unresolved. Type 1 diabetes patients showed a moderate but significant shortening of TCRB CDR3 length in all four CD4+ subsets.

The TCR was taken from a man aged 25 to 40 with type 1 diabetes. The sample taken for sequencing was central memory CD4+ T cells from blood.

The CDR3 protein sequence reads: CASSLGRSRPQHF. The DNA is TGTGCCAGCAGCTTAGGGAGGTCACGGCCCCAGCATTTT. Rearrangement joined TRBV7-2 to TRBJ1-5; the D gene lacks a confident call. V loses 1 base of germline sequence and J loses 9 bases, and the interval between the two ends is 10 bases. The CDR3 sequence holds 13 residues, the cysteine and phenylalanine included. Only the CDR3 part of the read is kept: 39 bases, read in frame from the first base. Sequences SGHTA (CDR1) and FQGNSA (CDR2) are obtained from the germline V gene.